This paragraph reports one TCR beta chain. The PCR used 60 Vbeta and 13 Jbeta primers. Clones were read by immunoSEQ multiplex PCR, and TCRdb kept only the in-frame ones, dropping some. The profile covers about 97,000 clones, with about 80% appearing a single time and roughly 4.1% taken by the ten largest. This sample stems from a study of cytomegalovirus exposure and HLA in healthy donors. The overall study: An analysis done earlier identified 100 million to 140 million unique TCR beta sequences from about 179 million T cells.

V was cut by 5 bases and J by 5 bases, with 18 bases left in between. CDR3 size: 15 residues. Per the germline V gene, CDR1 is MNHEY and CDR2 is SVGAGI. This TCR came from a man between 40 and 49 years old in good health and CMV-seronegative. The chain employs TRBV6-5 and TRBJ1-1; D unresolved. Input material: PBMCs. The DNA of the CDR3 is TGTGCCAGCAGTCAACAACCGGGTCTTGGGACTGAAGCTTTCTTT. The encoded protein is CASSQQPGLGTEAFF.